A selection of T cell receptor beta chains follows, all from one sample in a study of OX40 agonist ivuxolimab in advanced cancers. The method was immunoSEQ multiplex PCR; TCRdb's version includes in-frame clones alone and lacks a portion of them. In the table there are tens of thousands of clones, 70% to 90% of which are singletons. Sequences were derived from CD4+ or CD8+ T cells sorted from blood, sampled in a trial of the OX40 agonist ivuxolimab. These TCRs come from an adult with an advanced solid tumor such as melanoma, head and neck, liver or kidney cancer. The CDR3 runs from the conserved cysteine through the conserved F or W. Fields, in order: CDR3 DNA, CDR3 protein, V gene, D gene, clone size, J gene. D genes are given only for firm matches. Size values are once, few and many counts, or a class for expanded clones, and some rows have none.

TGTGCCAGCAGCGTAGAGGGCGGGGTCACAGATACGCAGTATTTT CASSVEGGVTDTQYF TRBV9 . . TRBJ2-3
TGTGCCAGCAGTCCCGTCCTCTCTGGAAACACCATATATTTT CASSPVLSGNTIYF TRBV6-6 . . TRBJ1-3
TGTGCCAGCAGCTTAGCTTGGGGAAACACCATATATTTT CASSLAWGNTIYF TRBV7-2 . . TRBJ1-3
TGTGCCAGCAGTCTGACTAGCACCGCCACCGGGGAGCTGTTTTTT CASSLTSTATGELFF TRBV6-5 TRBD2 once TRBJ2-2
TGTGCCAGCAGTGAAACAGGGGGCTCTGGAAAACTGTTTTTT CASSETGGSGKLFF TRBV2 TRBD1 . TRBJ1-4
TGTGCTAGTGGTTCGGGACAGGGTTTTAATGAGCAGTTCTTC CASGSGQGFNEQFF TRBV12-5 TRBD1 . TRBJ2-1
TGCGCCAGCAGGTCCTATTTGACCTCCTATAATTCACCCCTCCACTTT CASRSYLTSYNSPLHF TRBV4-3 . . TRBJ1-6
TGCGCCAGCAGTGGGGGAGCGGGGGGCACAGATACGCAGTATTTT CASSGGAGGTDTQYF TRBV10-1 TRBD2 . TRBJ2-3
TGTGCCAGCAGCTTGGGAACCGGGACAGGGGTCCCCTACGAGCAGTACTTC CASSLGTGTGVPYEQYF TRBV5-8 TRBD1 few TRBJ2-7
TGCGCCAGCAGCTTGGACGGGGATTACAATCAGCCCCAGCATTTT CASSLDGDYNQPQHF TRBV5-1 . . TRBJ1-5
TGTGCCAGCAGCTTAGATGGGACCAAGGGTACTGAAGCTTTCTTT CASSLDGTKGTEAFF TRBV7-8 . . TRBJ1-1
TGTGCCAGCAGTGAAGAAGTCGTAGGAGAGACCCAGTACTTC CASSEEVVGETQYF TRBV2 . once TRBJ2-5
TGTGCCACCAGCAGAGATTTGCAGGGCAACTATGGCTACACCTTC CATSRDLQGNYGYTF TRBV15 . once TRBJ1-2
TGTGCCAGCAGTTATCCAGCCGGGGCTGCCTATGGCTACACCTTC CASSYPAGAAYGYTF TRBV6-6 . . TRBJ1-2
TGCGCCAGCAGTGAGTCGGGGGGCCACTTCTCCACAGATACGCAGTATTTT CASSESGGHFSTDTQYF TRBV10-1 . . TRBJ2-3
TGTGCCAGTAGTTCACCGGGACTAGCGGGGAGCACAGATACGCAGTATTTT CASSSPGLAGSTDTQYF TRBV19 TRBD2 once TRBJ2-3
TGTGCCAGCAGCTTTGGACTAGCGGGCGGGGAGCTGTTTTTT CASSFGLAGGELFF TRBV7-9 TRBD2 medium-sized TRBJ2-2
TGTGCCAGCAGACGGACTAGCGGGGTCTACGAGCAGTACTTC CASRRTSGVYEQYF TRBV6-6 TRBD2 . TRBJ2-7
TGTGCCAGCAGCGAGACAAGCTCTGGGGCCAACGTCCTGACTTTC CASSETSSGANVLTF TRBV6-6 . . TRBJ2-6
TGCGCCAGCAGCCCCCTACCGCAGAGCTCCTATAATTCACCCCTCCACTTT CASSPLPQSSYNSPLHF TRBV5-1 . . TRBJ1-6
TGTGCCAGCAGCATACAGAACACTGAAGCTTTCTTT CASSIQNTEAFF TRBV7-2 . . TRBJ1-1
TGTGCCAGTTATAGTCTTCCCGCAGCTTTCTTT CASYSLPAAFF TRBV6-1 . . TRBJ1-1
TGTGCCAGCAGCTTGGACAGGGGGATCTTGCATTTT CASSLDRGILHF TRBV5-4 TRBD1 . TRBJ1-5
TGTGCCAGTTCCCCACGGGGGGTCGGGAAATTCAATGAGCAGTTCTTC CASSPRGVGKFNEQFF TRBV5-4 TRBD2 few TRBJ2-1
TGTGCCAGCAGTGGCCAACAGAAGACCGTAGGATCAGCTTTCTTT CASSGQQKTVGSAFF TRBV2 . . TRBJ1-1
TGTGCCAGCAGATTGGACAGTGGAAAATTAACTGAAGCTTTCTTT CASRLDSGKLTEAFF TRBV7-2 . . TRBJ1-1
TGTGCCAGCAGTCCGCAGTTAAGCGGGAGGGCCTCCAATGAGCAGTTCTTC CASSPQLSGRASNEQFF TRBV28 TRBD2 . TRBJ2-1
TGCGCCAGCAGCCCTGACAGTACTGGGACCAATGAGCAGTTCTTC CASSPDSTGTNEQFF TRBV5-1 . once TRBJ2-1
TGTGCCAGCTCACTCTCGGGACAGCTTAACACTGAAGCTTTCTTT CASSLSGQLNTEAFF TRBV18 TRBD1 . TRBJ1-1
TGTGCCAGCAGCCGGGACAGGGGCGGTGGCTACACCTTC CASSRDRGGGYTF TRBV6-5 TRBD1 once TRBJ1-2
TGCGCCAGCAGCCAGACAGGGGGCGCGAACACCGGGGAGCTGTTTTTT CASSQTGGANTGELFF TRBV4-3 TRBD1 once TRBJ2-2
TGTGCCAGTACCCCTCAGGGGACAGGGAATGAAAAACTGTTTTTT CASTPQGTGNEKLFF TRBV19 TRBD1 few TRBJ1-4
TGCGCCAGCAGCCAAGAGGGGGAGCTGTTTTTT CASSQEGELFF TRBV4-3 . . TRBJ2-2
TGTGCCAGCAGCTTGATGACAGGGGACAATGAGCAGTTCTTC CASSLMTGDNEQFF TRBV7-2 TRBD1 . TRBJ2-1
TGTGCCGCACGGACTGACAAGAACACTGAAGCTTTCTTT CAARTDKNTEAFF TRBV5-4 . . TRBJ1-1
TGTGCCAGCAGTGAAATTGGAGGCGGAGCTAACTATGGCTACACCTTC CASSEIGGGANYGYTF TRBV6-1 . . TRBJ1-2
TGTGCCACCCGAGCTTTTGAAGCTTTCTTT CATRAFEAFF TRBV6-6 . . TRBJ1-1
TGCGCCAGCAGCCAACCACAGGGGGAGAGCATTCAGTACTTC CASSQPQGESIQYF TRBV4-1 TRBD1 . TRBJ2-4
TGCAGTGACAGGGGGGGAAAAACTGTTTTT CSDRGGKTVF TRBV29-1 TRBD1 . TRBJ1-4
TGCGCCAGCAGCTTGGCATCGTCAGGGTTTAATGGCTACACCTTC CASSLASSGFNGYTF TRBV5-1 . . TRBJ1-2